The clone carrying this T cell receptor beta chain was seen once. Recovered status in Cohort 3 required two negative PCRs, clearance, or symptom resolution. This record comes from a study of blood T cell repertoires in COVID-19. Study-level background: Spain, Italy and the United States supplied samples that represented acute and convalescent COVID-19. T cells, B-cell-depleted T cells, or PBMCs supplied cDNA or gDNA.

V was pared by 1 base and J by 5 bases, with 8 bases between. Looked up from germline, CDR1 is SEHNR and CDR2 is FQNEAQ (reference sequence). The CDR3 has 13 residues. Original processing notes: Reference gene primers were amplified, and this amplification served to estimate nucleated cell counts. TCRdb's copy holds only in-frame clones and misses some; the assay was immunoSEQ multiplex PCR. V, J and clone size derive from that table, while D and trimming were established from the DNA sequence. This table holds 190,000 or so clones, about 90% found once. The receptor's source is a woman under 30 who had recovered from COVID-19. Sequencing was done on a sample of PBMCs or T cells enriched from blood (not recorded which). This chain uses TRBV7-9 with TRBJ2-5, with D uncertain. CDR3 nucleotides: TGTGCCAGCAGCTTAGTAGTTCACGAGACCCAGTACTTC. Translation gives CASSLVVHETQYF.